This is a list of T cell receptor beta chains from one sample in a study of T-cell reconstitution after alpha-beta-depleted transplantation in children. TCRdb used MiXCR to reprocess the PCR reads, holding one entry per CDR3 protein. The table lists hundreds of thousands of distinct CDR3 sequences, approximately 15% of them singletons, with around 4.5% in the top ten. Sequencing was performed on PBMCs, mostly from graft donor cells, taken 360 days after TCRalphabeta/CD19-depleted stem cell transplant. All receptors come from a male patient younger than 18 who had a stem cell transplant for acute lymphoblastic leukemia, so the T cells may come from the graft donor. Each CDR3 is given with its conserved first and last residue.

v_gene	j_gene	CDR3aa
TRBV5-1	TRBJ1-2	CASSPLLMVYGYTF
TRBV12-3/TRBV12-4	TRBJ2-4	CASRSQTGIDIQYF
TRBV29-1	TRBJ2-5	CSGGRGGLLTQYF
TRBV7-3	TRBJ2-3	CASSLNLAGSDTQYF
TRBV27	TRBJ2-7	CASSPTSDYEQYF
TRBV5-1	TRBJ2-1	CASSLAWEYNEQFF
TRBV5-1	TRBJ2-5	CASSLLPAGEEETQYF
TRBV5-1	TRBJ2-5	CASSLPHRGRGETQYF
TRBV24-1	TRBJ2-1	CATSEATGRDYNEQFF
TRBV28	TRBJ2-7	CASSFFAGGSYEQYF
TRBV27	TRBJ1-5	CASSFLGRQPQHF
TRBV11-2	TRBJ2-1	CASSGRGDPYNEQFF
TRBV12-3/TRBV12-4	TRBJ1-1	CASSHKLRDRGLFGTEAFF
TRBV7-8	TRBJ2-2	CASKAVNTGELFF
TRBV3-1	TRBJ2-7	CASSLRTEFGPGANEQYF
TRBV7-9	TRBJ2-7	CASSPGAGTGEDEQYF
TRBV20-1	TRBJ2-2	CSASAGLAGGLITGELFF
TRBV4-1	TRBJ2-3	CASSQGAGVGTDTQYF
TRBV5-1	TRBJ2-1	CASILAAGVSSEQFF
TRBV6-5	TRBJ2-5	CASSYTGTGTKETQYF
TRBV10-3	TRBJ2-1	CAISAPSDEQFF
TRBV23-1	TRBJ2-7	CASLGLAGVYEQYF
TRBV4-2	TRBJ2-7	CASSPVGPPNEQYF
TRBV20-1	TRBJ2-1	CSARGLAGPSSYNEQFF
TRBV7-3	TRBJ2-2	CASSRDRLAVNTGELFF
TRBV15	TRBJ2-7	CATSRLTGLRFEQYF
TRBV7-6	TRBJ1-1	CASSLIPFRAATEAFF
TRBV3-1	TRBJ2-7	CASSQDPSGSGEQYF
TRBV7-9	TRBJ2-2	CASSLRGQTGELFF
TRBV7-9	TRBJ1-4	CASSPAGRQNEKLFF
TRBV15	TRBJ2-3	CATSTGGDADTQYF
TRBV20-1	TRBJ2-3	CSATPLVALRSGITDTQYF
TRBV10-3	TRBJ2-1	CAISAPSGGVNNEQFF
TRBV4-2	TRBJ2-5	CASSPAGPPDETQYF
TRBV29-1	TRBJ1-2	CSVRLRFNYGYTF
TRBV29-1	TRBJ1-1	CSVEAGAEAFF
TRBV12-3/TRBV12-4	TRBJ2-3	CASSPPGNTDTQYF
TRBV27	TRBJ2-1	CASRSRLSSYNEQFF
TRBV20-1	TRBJ2-1	CSASTGTGHYNEQFF
TRBV5-5	TRBJ2-2	CASSLGPSTTGELFF
TRBV3-1	TRBJ2-3	CASSQGDTVPDTQYF
TRBV12-5	TRBJ2-1	CASGLVASGVSYNEQFF
TRBV4-1	TRBJ1-2	CASSQTRVVTVRYGYTF
TRBV5-1	TRBJ2-5	CASSWRTGLQETQYF
TRBV9	TRBJ2-3	CASSPRGPTDTQYF
TRBV7-9	TRBJ2-5	CGLKTGKEQETQYF
TRBV13	TRBJ2-3	CASSLTGTRGPTDTQYF
TRBV27	TRBJ2-7	CASSPIQTGEYEQYF
TRBV11-2	TRBJ2-5	CASAAGTGVQETQYF
TRBV19	TRBJ2-1	CASSSWTGLNYNEQFF
TRBV30	TRBJ2-5	CAWRFQETQYF
TRBV7-2	TRBJ2-3	CASSLNGVSSTDTQYF
TRBV20-1	TRBJ2-1	CSARLAGGRYNEQFF
TRBV9	TRBJ2-7	CASSPITGTGGAEQYF
TRBV20-1	TRBJ2-5	CSASPWETQYF
TRBV12-3/TRBV12-4	TRBJ2-5	CASSPPAGLGQETQYF
TRBV12-3/TRBV12-4	TRBJ1-1	CASSLVPGQGAESEAFF